What follows is one TCR beta chain and its context. This sample was taken from a study of blood T cell repertoires in COVID-19. Study overall: Samples taken during acute and convalescent COVID-19 were collected in the United States, Italy and Spain. T cells, B-cell-depleted T cells, or PBMCs supplied cDNA or gDNA.

This CDR3 has 18 residues. CDR1 MGHDK and CDR2 SYGVNS come from the germline V gene. The ends were cut back, 3 bases at V and 5 bases at J, with 25 bases in the middle. The authors' processing: How many nucleated cells were present was estimated from reference gene primer amplification. The protocol was immunoSEQ multiplex PCR, while the TCRdb copy is restricted to in-frame clones and leaves out a portion. V, J and clone size reflect that table, while D and trimming were determined from the DNA. The repertoire has more than 350,000 clones, 85% to 90% of them found once; the top ten carry roughly 9.4%.

This TCR was sampled from a woman aged 45-59 years who had recovered from COVID-19. The chain uses TRBV25-1 and TRBJ2-5, with D possibly being TRBD1 (6 bases). The source material was PBMCs or T cells enriched from blood (not recorded which). In DNA form, the CDR3 reads TGTGCCAGCAGTGACCCGAGCGTAGGGCTGGGGGCTTGGGAGACCCAGTACTTC. Translated: CASSDPSVGLGAWETQYF. Complete variable domain (other parts from reference TRBV25-1 and TRBJ2-5): EADIYQTPRYLVIGTGKKITLECSQTMGHDKMYWYQQDPGMELHLIHYSYGVNSTEKGDLSSESTVSRIRTEHFPLTLESARPSHTSQYLCASSDPSVGLGAWETQYFGPGTRLLVL.